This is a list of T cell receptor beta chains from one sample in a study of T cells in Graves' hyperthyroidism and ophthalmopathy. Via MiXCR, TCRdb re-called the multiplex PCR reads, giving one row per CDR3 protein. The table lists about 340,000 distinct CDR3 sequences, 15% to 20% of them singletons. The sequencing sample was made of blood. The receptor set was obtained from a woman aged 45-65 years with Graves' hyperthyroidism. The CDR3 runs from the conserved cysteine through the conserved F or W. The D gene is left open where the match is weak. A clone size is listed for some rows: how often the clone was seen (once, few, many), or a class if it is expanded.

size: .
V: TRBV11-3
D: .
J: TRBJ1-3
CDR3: CASSFGVLPSGNTIYF
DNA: TGTGCCAGCAGCTTTGGCGTCCTCCCCTCTGGAAACACCATATATTTT

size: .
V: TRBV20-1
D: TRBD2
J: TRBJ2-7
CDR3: CSARLPIPGLAFYEQYF
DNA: TGCAGTGCTAGATTACCCATTCCGGGACTAGCGTTCTACGAGCAGTACTTC

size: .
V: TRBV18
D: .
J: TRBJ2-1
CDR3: CASSPPSGAKNNEQFF
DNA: TGTGCCAGCTCACCACCTTCGGGGGCGAAAAACAATGAGCAGTTCTTC

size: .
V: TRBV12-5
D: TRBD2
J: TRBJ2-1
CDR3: CASAPLWGEGPYNEQFF
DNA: TGTGCTAGTGCCCCTCTGTGGGGGGAGGGCCCCTACAATGAGCAGTTCTTC

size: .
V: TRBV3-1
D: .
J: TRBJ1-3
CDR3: CASSQLAGNTIYF
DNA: TGTGCCAGCAGCCAATTAGCCGGAAACACCATATATTTT

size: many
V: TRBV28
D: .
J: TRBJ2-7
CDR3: CASSPRLGARTLSEQYF
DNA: TGTGCCAGCAGCCCACGTCTGGGGGCAAGAACGCTATCCGAGCAGTACTTC

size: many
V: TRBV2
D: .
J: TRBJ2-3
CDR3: CASSVQATPRDTQYF
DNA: TGTGCCAGCAGTGTGCAGGCGACACCTAGGGATACGCAGTATTTT

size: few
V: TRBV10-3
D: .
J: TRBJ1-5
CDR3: CATAGVGNQPQHF
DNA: TGTGCCACCGCTGGGGTGGGGAATCAGCCCCAGCATTTT

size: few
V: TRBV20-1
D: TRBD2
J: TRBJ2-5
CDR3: CSASRGSVGETQYF
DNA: TGCAGTGCTAGTCGCGGGAGCGTGGGAGAGACCCAGTACTTC

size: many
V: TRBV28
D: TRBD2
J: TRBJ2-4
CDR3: CASSRGSTSRGIQYF
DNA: TGTGCCAGCAGTCGCGGGAGTACGAGCCGGGGGATTCAGTACTTC

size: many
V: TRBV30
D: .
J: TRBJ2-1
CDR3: CAWSYYNEQFF
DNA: TGTGCCTGGAGCTACTACAATGAGCAGTTCTTC

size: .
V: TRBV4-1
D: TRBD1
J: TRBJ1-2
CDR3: CASSHNRGDYGYTF
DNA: TGCGCCAGCAGCCACAACAGGGGGGACTATGGCTACACCTTC

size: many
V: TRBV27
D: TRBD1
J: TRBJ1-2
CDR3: CASSPRQGALNGYTF
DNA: TGTGCCAGCAGTCCGAGACAGGGGGCGTTGAATGGCTACACCTTC

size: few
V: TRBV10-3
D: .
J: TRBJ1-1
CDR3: CAISESLGQNTEAFF
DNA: TGTGCCATCAGTGAGTCGTTAGGGCAGAACACTGAAGCTTTCTTT

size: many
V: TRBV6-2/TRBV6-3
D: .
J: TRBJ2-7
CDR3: CASSSEVFYEQYF
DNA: TGTGCCAGCAGTTCTGAGGTTTTCTACGAGCAGTACTTC

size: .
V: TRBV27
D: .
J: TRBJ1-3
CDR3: CASSLTTGSTIYF
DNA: TGTGCCAGCAGTTTGACAACTGGAAGCACCATATATTTT

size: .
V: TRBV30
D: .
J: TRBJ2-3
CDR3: CAWSVKASQDTQYF
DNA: TGTGCCTGGAGTGTAAAGGCTAGTCAAGATACGCAGTATTTT

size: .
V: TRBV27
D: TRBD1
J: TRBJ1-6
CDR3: CASSSATGDNSPLHF
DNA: TGTGCCAGCAGCAGCGCGACAGGGGATAATTCACCCCTCCACTTT

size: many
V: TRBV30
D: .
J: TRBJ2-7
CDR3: CAWSPASYEQYF
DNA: TGTGCCTGGAGTCCAGCGTCCTACGAGCAGTACTTC

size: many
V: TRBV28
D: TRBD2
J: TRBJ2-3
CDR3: CASSSPPDLRLIAPGGARDTQYF
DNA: TGTGCCAGCAGTTCCCCCCCCGACCTCCGGTTAATCGCACCGGGGGGAGCCCGAGATACGCAGTATTTT

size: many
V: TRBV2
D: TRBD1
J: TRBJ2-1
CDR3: CASPRQGSYNEQFF
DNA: TGTGCCAGTCCGCGACAGGGCTCCTACAATGAGCAGTTCTTC

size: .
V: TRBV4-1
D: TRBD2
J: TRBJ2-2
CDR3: CASSHPGLPNTGELFF
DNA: TGCGCCAGCAGCCACCCGGGACTACCGAACACCGGGGAGCTGTTTTTT

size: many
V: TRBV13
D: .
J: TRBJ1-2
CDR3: CASSLAWYEAGARGYTF
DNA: TGTGCCAGCAGCTTAGCGTGGTACGAAGCAGGGGCTCGTGGCTACACCTTC

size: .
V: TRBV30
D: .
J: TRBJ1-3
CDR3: CASGQGSGNTIYF
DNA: TGTGCCTCCGGCCAGGGCTCTGGAAACACCATATATTTT

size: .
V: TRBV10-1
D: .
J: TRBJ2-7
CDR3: CASSESITDSEQYF
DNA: TGCGCCAGCAGTGAGTCGATAACAGACTCCGAGCAGTACTTC

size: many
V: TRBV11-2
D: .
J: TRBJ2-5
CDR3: CASSLRLVETQYF
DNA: TGTGCCAGCAGCTTGCGCCTCGTAGAGACCCAGTACTTC

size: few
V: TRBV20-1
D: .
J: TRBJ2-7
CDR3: CSARGTDPYEQYF
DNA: TGCAGTGCTAGAGGGACAGACCCCTACGAGCAGTACTTC

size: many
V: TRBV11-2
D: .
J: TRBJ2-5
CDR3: CASSSATWGETQYF
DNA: TGTGCCAGCAGCTCCGCAACCTGGGGAGAGACCCAGTACTTC

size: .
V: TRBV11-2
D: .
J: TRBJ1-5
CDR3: CASSLDMGNQPQHF
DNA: TGTGCCAGCAGCTTAGATATGGGCAATCAGCCCCAGCATTTT

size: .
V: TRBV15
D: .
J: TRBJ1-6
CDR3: CAASRDPGEFLHF
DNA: TGTGCCGCCAGCAGAGATCCGGGGGAGTTCCTCCACTTT

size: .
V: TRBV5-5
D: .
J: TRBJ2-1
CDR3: CASSFDAGSYNGQFF
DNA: TGTGCCAGCAGCTTCGACGCAGGCTCCTACAATGGGCAGTTCTTC

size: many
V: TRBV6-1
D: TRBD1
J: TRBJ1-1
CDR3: CASTGTGNTEAFF
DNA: TGTGCCAGCACCGGGACAGGGAACACTGAAGCTTTCTTT

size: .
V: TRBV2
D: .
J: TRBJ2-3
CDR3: CASSEERAGSQDTDTQYF
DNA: TGTGCCAGCAGTGAAGAGAGGGCCGGATCACAAGACACAGATACGCAGTATTTT

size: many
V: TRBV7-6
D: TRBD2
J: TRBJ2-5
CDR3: CASSLAALAGGTQYF
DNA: TGTGCCAGCAGCTTAGCAGCTCTAGCGGGAGGGACCCAGTACTTC

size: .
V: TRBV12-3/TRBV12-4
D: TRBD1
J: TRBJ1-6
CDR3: CASSLGQGEPLHF
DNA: TGTGCCAGCAGTTTGGGACAGGGTGAGCCCCTCCACTTT

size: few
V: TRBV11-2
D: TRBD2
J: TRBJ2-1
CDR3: CASTVPLAVDEQFF
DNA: TGTGCCAGCACGGTCCCGCTAGCGGTTGATGAGCAGTTCTTC

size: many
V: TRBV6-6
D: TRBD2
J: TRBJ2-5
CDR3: CASSYSTSGETQYF
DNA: TGTGCCAGCAGTTACTCGACTAGCGGGGAGACCCAGTACTTC

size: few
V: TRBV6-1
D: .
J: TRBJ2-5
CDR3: CASSRTVVETQYF
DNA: TGTGCCAGCAGTCGGACGGTAGTTGAGACCCAGTACTTC